This T cell receptor beta chain was sequenced in a study of regulatory T cells in long-lasting Graves disease. Study-wide context: The definition of persistent Graves' disease was over 5 years of antithyroid drugs with positive TSH receptor antibodies. Study-level points and caveats: TRBV28, TRBJ1-2 and TRBJ2-5 emerged as the favored segments in persistent disease. Examination was confined to peripheral blood, excluding thyroid tissue. Persistent patients had a count of shared public clonotypes (approximately 3,000) that exceeded that of new patients (almost 1,000).

The time point denotes: persistent/refractory GD, antithyroid drugs over 5 years with positive TRAb. PBMC-derived RNA was used for the TCR library. In regard to this clonotype: Its target is unknown.

Germline V CDR1 and CDR2: SGHAT, FQNNGV. With V trimmed by 2 bases and J by 1 base, 8 bases remained unmatched. The CDR3 is 18 amino acids. CDR3-region Arm-PCR and iRepertoire HTBI primers produced the TCR beta libraries. TCRdb re-derived calls from the multiplex PCR reads in MiXCR, one entry per CDR3 protein. This sample has 700,000 or so distinct CDR3 sequences, with 25% to 35% found just once. Specimen: peripheral blood mononuclear cells (PBMCs), collected when the disease was refractory, from a patient treated with antithyroid drugs. The chain has TRBV11-2 and TRBJ2-4; 10 bases fit TRBD1. This sequence originates from a female donor with Graves disease. The CDR3 here is CASSLRQGAGVAKNIQYF. The CDR3 coding sequence is TGTGCCAGCAGCTTACGACAGGGGGCGGGGGTCGCCAAAAACATTCAGTACTTC.